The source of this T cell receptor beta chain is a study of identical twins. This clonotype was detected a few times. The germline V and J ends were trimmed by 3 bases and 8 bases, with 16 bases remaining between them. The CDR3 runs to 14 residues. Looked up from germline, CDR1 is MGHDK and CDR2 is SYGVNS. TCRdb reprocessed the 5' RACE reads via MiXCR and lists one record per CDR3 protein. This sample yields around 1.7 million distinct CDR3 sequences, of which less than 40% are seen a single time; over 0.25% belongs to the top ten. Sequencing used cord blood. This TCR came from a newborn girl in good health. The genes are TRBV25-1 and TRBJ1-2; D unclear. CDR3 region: CASSDRSALGGYTF. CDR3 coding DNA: TGTGCCAGCAGTGACCGATCGGCTTTGGGGGGCTACACCTTC.